This entry lists 18 T cell receptor beta chains sequenced from one sample in a study of T-cell memory formation after mild COVID-19. TCRdb re-analysed the 5' RACE reads in MiXCR, keeping a single row per CDR3 protein. This sample has some 350,000 distinct CDR3 sequences, with 10% to 15% found just once. The material sequenced was PBMCs or a T cell subset sorted from them (not recorded which). The receptor set was obtained from a man aged 18 to 29 who had mild COVID-19 (a few samples of this study predate the infection). Cell type and time point are not known.

The rearrangement joins TRBV7-3 to TRBJ1-1, with D possibly TRBD1 on 6 matching bases. The CDR3 loop spans 16 amino acids. Trimming removed 1 base at V and 1 base at J, with 13 bases between. The germline CDR1 and CDR2 sequences are SGHTA and FQGTGA. CDR3 bases: TGTGCCAGCAGCTTAATGAGCAGGGGTTCGAACACTGAAGCTTTCTTT. It encodes CASSLMSRGSNTEAFF.

This clonotype was seen only a few times. The V gene is TRBV5-6, the J gene TRBJ1-3; D ambiguous. This CDR3 comprises 15 residues. Looked up from germline, CDR1 is SGHDT and CDR2 is YYEEEE. V lost 4 bases to trimming and J lost 3 bases, with 14 bases between them. The CDR3 here is CASSPTGISGNTIYF. As DNA, the CDR3 is TGTGCCAGCAGCCCCACGGGGATAAGTGGAAACACCATATATTTT.

The rearrangement uses TRBV11-2 and TRBJ2-1; D unresolved. Germline V gene data show CDR1 as SGHAT and CDR2 as FQNNGV. The CDR3 has 12 residues. V was pared by 6 bases and J by 7 bases, with 10 bases between. The CDR3: CASRGSPNEQFF. CDR3 nucleotide sequence: TGTGCCAGCAGAGGAAGTCCGAATGAGCAGTTCTTC. The variable domain in full, with the rest retrieved from reference TRBV11-2 and TRBJ2-1, is EAGVAQSPRYKIIEKRQSVAFWCNPISGHATLYWYQQILGQGPKLLIQFQNNGVVDDSQLPKDRFSAERLKGVDSTLKIQPAKLEDSAVYLCASRGSPNEQFFGPGTRLTVL.

There are a few counts of this clonotype. V and J are TRBV6-5 and TRBJ2-2, with no clear D. V lost 4 bases, J lost 0 bases, and 6 bases lay in between. Germline loops: CDR1 MNHEY, CDR2 SVGAGI. The CDR3 is 14 residues long. The CDR3 DNA follows: TGTGCCAGCAGTTGGGTTGCGAACACCGGGGAGCTGTTTTTT. Translated: CASSWVANTGELFF.

This chain links TRBV7-9 with TRBJ2-7; D not certain. The V end was cut by 5 bases, the J end by 7 bases, with 12 bases between. Germline-derived CDR1 and CDR2 are SEHNR and FQNEAQ (reference sequence). This CDR3 region has 12 residues. The CDR3 coding sequence is TGTGCCAGCAGCCCGATGGGGTCGGAGCAGTACGTC. Protein product: CASSPMGSEQYV.

This chain joins TRBV20-1 and TRBJ2-1; D gene uncertain. Trimming removed 0 bases from V and 13 bases from J, with 13 bases in between. This CDR3 contains 12 residues. Germline lookup yields CDR1 DFQATT and CDR2 SNEGSKA (reference sequence). The CDR3 DNA reads TGCAGTGCTAGAGAAGGTTCCACCCCCCAGTTCTTC. It encodes CSAREGSTPQFF.

This clonotype has a handful of counts. This chain connects TRBV5-1 to TRBJ2-5, with TRBD2 matching over 13 bases. The CDR3 contains 17 residues. V shed 3 bases, J shed 2 bases, and the junction held 7 bases outside the gene matches. The V gene's germline CDR1 is SGHRS and CDR2 YFSETQ. This chain's CDR3 is CASSSGLAGDQQETQYF. The CDR3 region has the DNA TGCGCCAGCAGCTCAGGACTAGCGGGGGACCAGCAAGAGACCCAGTACTTC.

The sample holds a few counts of this clonotype. J is TRBJ2-3 and V is TRBV20-1; no reliable D call. CDR1 and CDR2 (germline): DFQATT, SNEGSKA (reference sequence). The V end lost 3 bases, the J end lost 2 bases, and 3 bases lay between the germline ends. The CDR3 has 11 residues. The CDR3 DNA follows: TGCAGTGCTAGGGACACAGATACGCAGTATTTT. Its protein is CSARDTDTQYF.

This clonotype was seen a handful of times. The V and J genes are TRBV19 and TRBJ2-1; D might be TRBD1 (6 bases). The germline gives CDR1 LNHDA, CDR2 SQIVND (reference sequence). Deletions cut 3 bases from V and 8 bases from J, with 14 bases between. CDR3 length equals 14 residues. The CDR3 sequence: CASSIQGRVDEQFF. DNA for the CDR3: TGTGCCAGTAGTATCCAGGGGAGAGTCGATGAGCAGTTCTTC. The whole variable domain, remainder taken from reference TRBV19 and TRBJ2-1, is DGGITQSPKYLFRKEGQNVTLSCEQNLNHDAMYWYRQDPGQGLRLIYYSQIVNDFQKGDIAEGYSVSREKKESFPLTVTSAQKNPTAFYLCASSIQGRVDEQFFGPGTRLTVL.

This clonotype was observed a few times. This sequence joins TRBV7-2 and TRBJ1-1, with 8 bases lining up with TRBD1. J was trimmed by 6 bases and V by 5 bases; bases with no gene match: 8. Germline V CDR1 and CDR2: SGHTA, FQGNSA. This CDR3 region has 14 residues. This CDR3 reads CASSPRTGSSEAFF. Written as DNA, the CDR3 is TGTGCCAGCAGCCCCCGGACAGGGTCTTCTGAAGCTTTCTTT.

This rearrangement joins TRBV29-1 to TRBJ1-1; D remains ambiguous. Looked up from germline, CDR1 is SQVTM and CDR2 is ANQGSEA. The length of the CDR3 is 13 residues. The V end lost 4 bases, the J end lost 0 bases, and 9 bases lay between the germline ends. The CDR3 loop is CSVGIAMNTEAFF. CDR3 nucleotides: TGCAGCGTTGGAATAGCCATGAACACTGAAGCTTTCTTT.

In its sample, this clonotype was seen a few times. The V call is TRBV6-5, the J call TRBJ2-7; 11 bases match TRBD2. Germline V gene data show CDR1 as MNHEY and CDR2 as SVGAGI. Trimming removed 6 bases from V and 4 bases from J; junction bases left unmatched: 8. This CDR3 is built from 15 residues. The CDR3 bases are TGTGCCAGCAGGGACCTAGCGGGGGGATTGTACGAGCAGTACTTC. Its translation is CASRDLAGGLYEQYF.

The V gene is TRBV11-2, the J gene TRBJ2-2; unclear D gene. This CDR3 region has 11 residues. The ends were cut back, 5 bases at V and 8 bases at J, with 6 bases in the middle. The germline gives CDR1 SGHAT, CDR2 FQNNGV. This CDR3 is CASSPLGELFF. CDR3 DNA sequence: TGTGCCAGCAGCCCCCTTGGGGAGCTGTTTTTT. The variable domain in full, with the rest retrieved from reference TRBV11-2 and TRBJ2-2, is EAGVAQSPRYKIIEKRQSVAFWCNPISGHATLYWYQQILGQGPKLLIQFQNNGVVDDSQLPKDRFSAERLKGVDSTLKIQPAKLEDSAVYLCASSPLGELFFGEGSRLTVL.

V is TRBV6-5 and J is TRBJ1-4; D gene uncertain. In germline, CDR1 is MNHEY, CDR2 SVGAGI. This CDR3 has 20 residues. V lost 0 bases and J lost 7, with 27 bases in between. CDR3 residues: CASSYSTLGLHRRVGEKLFF. In DNA form, the CDR3 reads TGTGCCAGCAGTTACTCGACCCTAGGTCTCCACCGCCGAGTAGGTGAAAAACTGTTTTTT.

This clonotype was seen more than once but under ten times. The J gene is TRBJ1-1, the V gene TRBV28; 8 bases are a match to TRBD1. CDR3 length: 12 residues. V dropped 6 bases and J dropped 11; count of bases not matched to a gene: 8. Germline V gene data show CDR1 as MDHEN and CDR2 as SYDVKM. CDR3 in amino acids: CASSLGQGAAFF. Written as DNA, the CDR3 is TGTGCCAGCAGCCTAGGACAGGGCGCCGCTTTCTTT.

The chain recombines TRBV7-2 with TRBJ2-4; D is possibly TRBD1 (5 bases). From germline, CDR1 is SGHTA and CDR2 FQGNSA. V lost 2 bases and J lost 10, with 9 bases in between. The CDR3 covers 12 residues. CDR3 nucleotides: TGTGCCAGCAGCTTAACGACAGAGATTCAGTACTTC. Translating gives CASSLTTEIQYF. Supplemented by reference TRBV7-2 and TRBJ2-4, the full variable domain reads GAGVSQSPSNKVTEKGKDVELRCDPISGHTALYWYRQSLGQGLEFLIYFQGNSAPDKSGLPSDRFSAERTGGSVSTLTIQRTQQEDSAVYLCASSLTTEIQYFGAGTRLSVL.

A few counts support this clonotype. The V call is TRBV5-1, the J call TRBJ1-2; TRBD1 is a possible D gene (6 bases). V lost 2 bases, J lost 8 bases, and 7 bases lay in between. Germline V gene data show CDR1 as SGHRS and CDR2 as YFSETQ. This CDR3 has 11 residues. CDR3 amino acids: CASSFQGGYTF. CDR3 sequence (DNA): TGCGCCAGCAGCTTCCAGGGGGGCTACACCTTC.

The chain employs TRBV9 and TRBJ1-2, with 10 bases identical to TRBD1. The CDR3 extends over 15 amino acids. Germline CDR1 reads SGDLS; CDR2 reads YYNGEE. Losses at the gene ends were 4 bases for V and 3 bases for J; bases not matched to a gene: 6. The CDR3 reads CASSFRDRGDYGYTF. CDR3 DNA sequence: TGTGCCAGCAGCTTCAGGGACAGGGGCGACTATGGCTACACCTTC.